This T cell receptor (beta chain) originates from a study of T cell responses to AZD1222 COVID-19 vaccine. The data were produced by immunoSEQ multiplex PCR, yet TCRdb's version contains in-frame clones alone and is incomplete. This sample carries more than 150,000 clones, 87% of them seen once, and the ten largest clones take 2.7%. This clone was seen a single time. This sequence was found in an adult in good health. Sample: peripheral blood, taken on day 0 of MenACWY control vaccination.

The CDR3 is CASSQAGNKPYEQYF. DNA for the CDR3: TGTGCCAGCAGCCAAGCAGGGAATAAACCTTACGAGCAGTACTTC. The chain joins TRBV14 to TRBJ2-7; the D gene is possibly TRBD1 (5 bases). The V gene's germline CDR1 is SGHDN and CDR2 FVKESK. V shed 1 base and J shed 4 bases, with 14 bases lying between them. CDR3 length: 15 residues.